The present T cell receptor (beta chain) was sequenced within a study of graft-versus-host responses after intestinal transplantation. The wider study: Isolated intestinal, liver-intestinal, or multivisceral transplants were what recipients had. Recipients uniformly received anti-thymocyte globulin induction, followed by tacrolimus and steroids for around 3 years.

Deletions cut 10 bases from V and 1 base from J, with 18 bases between. This CDR3 spans 15 amino acids. The germline V gene has CDR1 MRHNA and CDR2 SNTAGT. Study-level points and caveats: GvH clonotypes were identified within recipient marrow, with a subset emerging first in ileum or blood. Peak levels of circulating GvH clones tracked with early post-transplant HvG declines.

The method was immunoSEQ multiplex PCR; TCRdb's version includes in-frame clones alone and lacks a portion of them. The table records roughly 60,000 clones, around 90% of them present only once. Remarks on this clone: Its antigen is unknown.

Sequencing used PBMCs, obtained 26 days after transplant. This receptor was obtained from a human patient who received an intestinal transplant, so some T cells may come from the graft donor. The V call is TRBV6-4, the J call TRBJ2-3; tentatively, D is TRBD2 (5 bases). CDR3 region: CATKVDDGGTDTQYF. DNA for the CDR3: TGTGCCACCAAGGTCGATGACGGGGGCACAGATACGCAGTATTTT.